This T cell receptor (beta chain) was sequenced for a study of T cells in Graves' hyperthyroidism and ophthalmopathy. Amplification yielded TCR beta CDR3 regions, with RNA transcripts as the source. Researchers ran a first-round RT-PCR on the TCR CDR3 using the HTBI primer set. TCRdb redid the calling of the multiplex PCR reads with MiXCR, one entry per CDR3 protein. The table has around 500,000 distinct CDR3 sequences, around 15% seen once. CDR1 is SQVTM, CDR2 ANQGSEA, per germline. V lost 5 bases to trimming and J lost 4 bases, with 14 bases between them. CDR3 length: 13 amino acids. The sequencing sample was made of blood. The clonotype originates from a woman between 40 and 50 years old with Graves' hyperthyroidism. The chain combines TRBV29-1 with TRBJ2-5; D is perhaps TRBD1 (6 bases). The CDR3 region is CSVSAGVAETQYF. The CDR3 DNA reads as TGCAGCGTTTCGGCAGGGGTGGCAGAGACCCAGTACTTC.